This TCR beta chain originates from a study of blood T cell repertoires in COVID-19. The CDR3 contains 14 residues. Trimming took 6 bases from V and 1 from J; bases not matched to a gene: 5. Germline loops: CDR1 MNHEY, CDR2 SVGAGI. The data were produced by immunoSEQ multiplex PCR, yet TCRdb's version contains in-frame clones alone and is incomplete. The profile shows roughly 420,000 clones, 88% of them singletons. V and J are TRBV6-5 and TRBJ2-7, with 8 bases fitting TRBD1. The sample taken for sequencing was PBMCs or T cells enriched from blood (not recorded which). The clonotype comes from a woman aged 25 to 45 with acute COVID-19. DNA of the CDR3: TGTGCCAGCAGGGGACAGGTGGGATCCTACGAGCAGTACTTC. It is translated as CASRGQVGSYEQYF.